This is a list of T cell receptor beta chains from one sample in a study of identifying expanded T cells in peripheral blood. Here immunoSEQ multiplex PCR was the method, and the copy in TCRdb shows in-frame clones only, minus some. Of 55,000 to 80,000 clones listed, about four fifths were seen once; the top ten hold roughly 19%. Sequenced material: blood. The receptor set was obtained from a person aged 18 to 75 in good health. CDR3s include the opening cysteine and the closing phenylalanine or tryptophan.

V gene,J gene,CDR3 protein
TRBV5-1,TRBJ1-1,CASSLGTANTEAFF
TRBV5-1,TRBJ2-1,CASSSGGLASGSSTDEQFF
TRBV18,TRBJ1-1,CASSPFAVNTEAFF
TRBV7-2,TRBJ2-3,CASSLAGTSTPDTQYF
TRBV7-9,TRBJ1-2,CASSQDPGPPQYGYTF
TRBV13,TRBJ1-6,CASSVGGTGGSPLHF
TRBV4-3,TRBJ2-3,CASSLGSSGDTQYF
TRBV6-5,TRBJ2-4,CASKDRGWAKNIQYF
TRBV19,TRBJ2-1,CASSFQGLEYNYYNEQFF
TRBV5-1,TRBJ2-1,CASSGGLFNEQFF
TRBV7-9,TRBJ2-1,CASSLAGGGLYNEQFF
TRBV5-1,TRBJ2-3,CASSLANTGTDTQYF
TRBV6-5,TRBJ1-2,CASSRTGGYGYGYTF
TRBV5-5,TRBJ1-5,CASSLLAAYSNQPQHF
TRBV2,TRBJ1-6,CASSSSSYNSPLHF
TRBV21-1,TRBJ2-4,CASSKEDRVKNIQYF
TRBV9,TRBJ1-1,CASSPGQVGNTEAFF
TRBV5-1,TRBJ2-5,CASSSRGEKEETQYF
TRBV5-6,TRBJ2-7,CASSGGGTYEQYF
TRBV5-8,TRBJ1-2,CASSLYRTGDYGYTF
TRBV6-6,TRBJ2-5,CASSYLDRFQETQYF
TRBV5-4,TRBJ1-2,CASSLGGDYGYTF
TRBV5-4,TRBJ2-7,CASSTGLAGTYEQYF
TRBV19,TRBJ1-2,CASRPGGDYGYTF
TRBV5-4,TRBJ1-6,CASSPSSAEGGSPLHF
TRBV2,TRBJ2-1,CASKRSSSYNEQFF
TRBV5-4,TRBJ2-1,CASSWTSGGSYNEQFF
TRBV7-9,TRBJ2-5,CASSLSLTGGRETQYF